These T cell receptor beta chains were read from a single sample in a study of blood T cell repertoires in COVID-19. The data were produced by immunoSEQ multiplex PCR, yet TCRdb's version contains in-frame clones alone and is incomplete. The sample includes under 170,000 clones, roughly 82% of them seen just once. Sequenced input: peripheral blood. These receptors were taken from a man aged 70 or older with acute or convalescent COVID-19. CDR3s leave out the opening cysteine and the closing phenylalanine or tryptophan. D genes are given only for firm matches. Clone size is shown for a subset of rows, as once, few, many or a class of expanded clone.

d_gene: TRBD2; abundance: NA; v_gene: TRBV12-3/TRBV12-4; CDR3aa: ASSPGNGGAVY
d_gene: NA; abundance: once; v_gene: TRBV2; CDR3aa: ASSGQARETQY
d_gene: NA; abundance: NA; v_gene: TRBV15; CDR3aa: ATSRGSQTYEQY
d_gene: NA; abundance: NA; v_gene: TRBV6-5; CDR3aa: ASSYWGSNTEAF
d_gene: NA; abundance: NA; v_gene: TRBV6-5; CDR3aa: ASRGVHGELF
d_gene: NA; abundance: NA; v_gene: TRBV19; CDR3aa: ASSETRGDKLF
d_gene: NA; abundance: NA; v_gene: TRBV28; CDR3aa: ASRITTGSGYT
d_gene: NA; abundance: NA; v_gene: TRBV6-4; CDR3aa: ASRSDAYNSPLH
d_gene: NA; abundance: NA; v_gene: TRBV12-5; CDR3aa: ASGLETSGYFGANEKLF
d_gene: TRBD2; abundance: NA; v_gene: TRBV3-1/TRBV3-2; CDR3aa: ASSIGTSEYYEQY
d_gene: NA; abundance: NA; v_gene: TRBV19; CDR3aa: ASSQAFLTDTQY
d_gene: NA; abundance: NA; v_gene: TRBV10-2; CDR3aa: ASSEQDKDEQY
d_gene: NA; abundance: NA; v_gene: TRBV2; CDR3aa: ASTLGGTGELF
d_gene: NA; abundance: NA; v_gene: TRBV21-1; CDR3aa: ASSKYRGSSYNEQF
d_gene: NA; abundance: once; v_gene: TRBV10-1; CDR3aa: ASSGADSTQY
d_gene: NA; abundance: NA; v_gene: TRBV12-3/TRBV12-4; CDR3aa: ASSLAEAYEQY
d_gene: TRBD1; abundance: NA; v_gene: TRBV6-4; CDR3aa: ASSPSIDRVDGYT
d_gene: TRBD1; abundance: NA; v_gene: TRBV5-4; CDR3aa: ASSMGQGNQNEKLF
d_gene: NA; abundance: once; v_gene: TRBV9; CDR3aa: ASSLGHYNEQF
d_gene: NA; abundance: NA; v_gene: TRBV6-5; CDR3aa: ASSPTLSRSGQY
d_gene: NA; abundance: NA; v_gene: TRBV5-1; CDR3aa: ASSLVEGEETQY
d_gene: TRBD2; abundance: medium-sized; v_gene: TRBV10-1; CDR3aa: ASSEAGGGEQY
d_gene: TRBD2; abundance: NA; v_gene: TRBV5-1; CDR3aa: ASSLVLAGGSYNEQF
d_gene: NA; abundance: NA; v_gene: TRBV6-5; CDR3aa: ASRGSAYSGNTIY
d_gene: NA; abundance: NA; v_gene: TRBV29-1; CDR3aa: SVGGINYGYT
d_gene: TRBD2; abundance: NA; v_gene: TRBV11-3; CDR3aa: ASSPGTSGSSYEQF
d_gene: NA; abundance: few; v_gene: TRBV6-6; CDR3aa: ASTPREGLGSPLH
d_gene: NA; abundance: once; v_gene: TRBV11-1; CDR3aa: ASSLRKQDNSPLH
d_gene: NA; abundance: NA; v_gene: TRBV9; CDR3aa: ASSETPRGPLH
d_gene: TRBD1; abundance: NA; v_gene: TRBV24-1; CDR3aa: ATSHGQGAYEQY
d_gene: NA; abundance: NA; v_gene: TRBV6-4; CDR3aa: ASSATVNTEAF
d_gene: TRBD1; abundance: NA; v_gene: TRBV19; CDR3aa: ASSIGAGTADTQY
d_gene: TRBD2; abundance: few; v_gene: TRBV6-1; CDR3aa: ASSEQLAGGNEQY
d_gene: NA; abundance: NA; v_gene: TRBV6-5; CDR3aa: ASSLSSSYNEQF
d_gene: TRBD1; abundance: NA; v_gene: TRBV7-3; CDR3aa: ASSLQAGGNEQF
d_gene: TRBD2; abundance: NA; v_gene: TRBV2; CDR3aa: ASTPGLAGASEQF
d_gene: TRBD2; abundance: NA; v_gene: TRBV14; CDR3aa: ASSQDLRLAGPRGTDTQY
d_gene: TRBD1; abundance: NA; v_gene: TRBV27; CDR3aa: ASSKPGTGRTEAF
d_gene: TRBD1; abundance: NA; v_gene: TRBV7-2; CDR3aa: ASGDRYYEQY
d_gene: TRBD1; abundance: NA; v_gene: TRBV11-2; CDR3aa: ASSPRGRLNEKLF
d_gene: TRBD1; abundance: NA; v_gene: TRBV4-1; CDR3aa: ASSQEGDRDYYGYT
d_gene: NA; abundance: NA; v_gene: TRBV10-1; CDR3aa: ASSEGAQGNTEAF
d_gene: TRBD2; abundance: NA; v_gene: TRBV9; CDR3aa: ASSFGTSGAGELF
d_gene: TRBD1; abundance: once; v_gene: TRBV5-5; CDR3aa: ARSIVQDRVGEKLF